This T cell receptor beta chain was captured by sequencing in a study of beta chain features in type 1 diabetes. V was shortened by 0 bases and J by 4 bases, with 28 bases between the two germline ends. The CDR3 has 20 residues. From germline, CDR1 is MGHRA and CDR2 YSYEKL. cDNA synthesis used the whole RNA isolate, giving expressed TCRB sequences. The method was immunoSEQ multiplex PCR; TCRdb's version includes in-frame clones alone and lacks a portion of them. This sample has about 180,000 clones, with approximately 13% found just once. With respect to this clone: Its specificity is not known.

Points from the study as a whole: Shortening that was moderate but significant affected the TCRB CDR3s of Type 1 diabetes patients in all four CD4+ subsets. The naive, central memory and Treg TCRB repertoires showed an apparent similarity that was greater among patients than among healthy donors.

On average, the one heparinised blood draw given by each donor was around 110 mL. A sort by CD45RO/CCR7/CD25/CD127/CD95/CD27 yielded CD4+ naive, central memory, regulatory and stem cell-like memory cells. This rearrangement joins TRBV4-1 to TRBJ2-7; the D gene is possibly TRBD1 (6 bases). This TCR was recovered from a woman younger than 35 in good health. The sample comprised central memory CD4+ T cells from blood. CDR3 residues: CASSQEGRRGRGGVSYEQYF. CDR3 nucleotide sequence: TGCGCCAGCAGCCAAGAAGGTCGGCGCGGACGAGGGGGAGTGTCGTACGAGCAGTACTTC.